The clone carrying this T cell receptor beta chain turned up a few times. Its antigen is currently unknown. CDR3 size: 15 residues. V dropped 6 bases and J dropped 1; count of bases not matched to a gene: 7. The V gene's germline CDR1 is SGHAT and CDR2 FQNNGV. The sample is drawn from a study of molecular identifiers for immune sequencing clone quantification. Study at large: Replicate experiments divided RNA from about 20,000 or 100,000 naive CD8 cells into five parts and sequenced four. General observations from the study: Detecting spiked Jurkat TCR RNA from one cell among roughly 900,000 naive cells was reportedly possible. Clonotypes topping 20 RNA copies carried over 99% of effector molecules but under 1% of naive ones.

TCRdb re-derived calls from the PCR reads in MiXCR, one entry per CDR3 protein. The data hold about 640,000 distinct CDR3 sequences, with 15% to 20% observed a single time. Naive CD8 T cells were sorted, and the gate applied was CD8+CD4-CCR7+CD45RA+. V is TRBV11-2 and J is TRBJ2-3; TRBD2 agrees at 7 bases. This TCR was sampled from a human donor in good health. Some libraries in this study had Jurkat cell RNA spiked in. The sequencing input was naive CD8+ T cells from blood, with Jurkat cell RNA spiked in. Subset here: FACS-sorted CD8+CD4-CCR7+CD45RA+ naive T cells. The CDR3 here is CASSWGGGGTDTQYF. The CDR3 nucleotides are TGTGCCAGCAGTTGGGGGGGAGGAGGCACAGATACGCAGTATTTT.